Listed here are 21 T cell receptor beta chains from one sample, sequenced in a study of blood T cell repertoires in COVID-19. Profiling relied on immunoSEQ multiplex PCR, and the TCRdb table lists in-frame clones only, not all of them. In the table there are about 110,000 clones, approximately 80% of which are singletons. Material for sequencing was peripheral blood. The origin of the receptors is a man of 80 years or more with acute or convalescent COVID-19.

J is TRBJ2-3 and V is TRBV7-9, with 8 bases identical to TRBD1. The V and J ends lost 5 bases and 1 base, in that order; junction bases with no gene match: 8. The CDR3 spans 16 residues. Germline lookup yields CDR1 SEHNR and CDR2 FQNEAQ (reference sequence). The CDR3 DNA sequence: TGTGCCAGCAGCCCTCCCGGGACAGGTCGCACAGATACGCAGTATTTT. Translated, it gives CASSPPGTGRTDTQYF.

V is TRBV29-1 and J is TRBJ1-4, with 7 bases matching TRBD1. The germline V gene has CDR1 SQVTM and CDR2 ANQGSEA. This CDR3 spans 13 amino acids. V gave up 6 bases and J gave up 4 bases; unmatched junction bases: 5. The CDR3 DNA is TGCAGCGTAACTGGACAGGTTAATGAAAAACTGTTTTTT. This codes for CSVTGQVNEKLFF.

The chain couples TRBV5-8 to TRBJ2-1; the D gene is possibly TRBD2 (6 bases). CDR1 and CDR2 from the germline V gene are SGHTS and YDEGEE. Trimming left V 0 bases short and J 9 bases short, with 13 bases between. This CDR3 is built from 14 residues. The CDR3 coding sequence is TGTGCCAGCAGCTTGGGGAGGGAGTCAAGTGAGCAGTTCTTC. Translated, it gives CASSLGRESSEQFF. The complete variable domain, with remaining parts taken from reference TRBV5-8 and TRBJ2-1, reads EAGVTQSPTHLIKTRGQQATLRCSPISGHTSVYWYQQALGLGLQFLLWYDEGEERNRGNFPPRFSGRQFPNYSSELNVNALELEDSALYLCASSLGRESSEQFFGPGTRLTVL.

Turning to this clone: The CDR3 ends on some other residue instead of the conserved phenylalanine or tryptophan, so this is likely a read error. The limits of the CDR3 on the DNA are not certain, so only TCRdb's listed CDR3 is given. The J gene is TRBJ1-1, the V gene TRBV28; TRBD1, the table's D call, was not compared with the DNA. Germline CDR1 reads MDHEN; CDR2 reads SYDVKM. The CDR3 totals 11 residues, both ends included. CDR3 protein: CASSLDGRTDL.

The sample holds a few counts of this clone. The J gene is TRBJ2-1, the V gene TRBV27; 14 positions match TRBD2. This CDR3 has 19 amino acids. Germline lookup yields CDR1 MNHEY and CDR2 SMNVEV (reference sequence). V shed 5 bases, J shed 3 bases, and the junction held 12 bases outside the gene matches. CDR3 in amino acids: CASSPLGTSGRALYNEQFF. CDR3 nucleotide sequence: TGTGCCAGCAGTCCGCTTGGGACTAGCGGGAGAGCACTCTACAATGAGCAGTTCTTC.

A remark on this clone: The junction does not match germline at one end; this may be a read error. V gene TRBV10-1 combines with J gene TRBJ1-1, with a possible D match to TRBD1 (5 bases). Per germline, CDR1 WNHNN and CDR2 SYGVQD (reference sequence). This CDR3 region has 14 residues. CDR3 DNA sequence: TGCGCCAGCTGTGACGGGGGGGGAGGCACTGAAGCTTTCTTT. Translation: CASCDGGGGTEAFF.

The chain couples TRBV7-9 to TRBJ1-2, with 9 bases identical to TRBD1. The V gene's germline CDR1 is SEHNR and CDR2 FQNEAQ (reference sequence). The CDR3 covers 14 residues. V trimming: 2 bases; J trimming: 8 bases; junction bases outside the gene matches: 6. The CDR3 reads CASSLPGTGNGYTF. The CDR3 DNA reads TGTGCCAGCAGCTTACCCGGGACAGGGAACGGCTACACCTTC.

The chain uses TRBV5-1 and TRBJ2-7; the D gene is possibly TRBD1 (6 bases). The germline V gene encodes CDR1 SGHRS and CDR2 YFSETQ. V lost 4 bases and J 2 bases, leaving 13 bases between the germline ends. The CDR3 covers 14 residues. This chain's CDR3 is CASSEQGPTYEQYF. CDR3 bases: TGCGCCAGCAGCGAACAGGGCCCTACCTACGAGCAGTACTTC.

The gene calls are TRBV28 and TRBJ1-2; 7 positions agree with TRBD1. Germline V CDR1 and CDR2: MDHEN, SYDVKM. With V trimmed by 6 bases and J by 3 bases, 7 bases remained unmatched. This CDR3 comprises 14 residues. CDR3 DNA sequence: TGTGCCAGCAGGGGTACAGGGGTAGACTATGGCTACACCTTC. It encodes CASRGTGVDYGYTF.

The J gene is TRBJ1-6, the V gene TRBV4-1, with no clear D. The V end was cut by 4 bases, the J end by 0 bases, with 13 bases between. CDR1 and CDR2 (germline): MGHRA, YSYEKL. The CDR3 is 17 amino acids. The CDR3 reads CASSRPAFSSYNSPLHF. The CDR3 DNA is TGCGCCAGCAGCCGCCCCGCCTTTAGCTCCTATAATTCACCCCTCCACTTT.

This clone was recorded only once. CDR3 in amino acids: CAWAIDRAITEAFF. CDR3 DNA sequence: TGTGCCTGGGCGATAGACAGGGCGATCACTGAAGCTTTCTTT. This chain connects TRBV30 to TRBJ1-1; 7 bases are a match to TRBD1. The CDR3 is 14 residues long. The germline V gene has CDR1 GTSNPN and CDR2 SVGIG (reference sequence). With 5 bases clipped from V and 4 bases from J, the junction kept 10 bases outside the gene matches.

The rearrangement links TRBV5-5 to TRBJ1-2; 8 bases map to TRBD1. CDR1 is SGHKS and CDR2 is YYEKEE in the germline V gene (reference sequence). J was trimmed by 4 bases and V by 0 bases; bases with no gene match: 5. The CDR3 is 15 residues long. The CDR3 here is CASSLEGQGAYGYTF. CDR3 in DNA: TGTGCCAGCAGCTTGGAGGGGCAGGGGGCCTATGGCTACACCTTC.

This clone was recorded at least ten times. The chain couples TRBV2 to TRBJ2-7, with TRBD2 as a possible D gene (6 bases). The CDR3 covers 14 residues. Germline CDR1 and CDR2: SNHLY and FYNNEI. V shed 3 bases and J shed 2 bases, with 11 bases lying between them. The CDR3 loop reads CASSEEGPPYEQYF. DNA of the CDR3: TGTGCCAGCAGTGAGGAGGGGCCACCCTACGAGCAGTACTTC.

The chain recombines TRBV27 with TRBJ2-1; no definite D call. The germline V gene encodes CDR1 MNHEY and CDR2 SMNVEV (reference sequence). V gave up 2 bases and J gave up 0 bases, with 20 bases separating them. The CDR3 loop spans 19 amino acids. CDR3 DNA: TGTGCCAGCAGTTTACTGAATCCGCACCTATCTTCCTCCTACAATGAGCAGTTCTTC. Residues: CASSLLNPHLSSSYNEQFF.

The chain couples TRBV11-2 to TRBJ2-7; 8 bases map to TRBD1. The length of the CDR3 is 15 residues. The junction had 4 bases not matched to a gene; V was cut back by 3 bases and J by 0 bases. Per germline, CDR1 SGHAT and CDR2 FQNNGV. CDR3 residues: CASSLTGDSSYEQYF. The CDR3 bases are TGTGCCAGCAGCTTGACAGGGGACAGCTCCTACGAGCAGTACTTC.

This chain links TRBV29-1 with TRBJ2-5, with 7 bases identical to TRBD1. The CDR3 spans 14 residues. V shed 3 bases, J shed 3 bases, and the junction held 7 bases outside the gene matches. Germline lookup yields CDR1 SQVTM and CDR2 ANQGSEA. The CDR3 is CSVDDRAGKETQYF. The CDR3 coding sequence is TGCAGCGTTGACGACAGGGCCGGGAAAGAGACCCAGTACTTC. Full variable domain (rest looked up from reference TRBV29-1 and TRBJ2-5): SAVISQKPSRDICQRGTSLTIQCQVDSQVTMMFWYRQQPGQSLTLIATANQGSEATYESGFVIDKFPISRPNLTFSTLTVSNMSPEDSSIYLCSVDDRAGKETQYFGPGTRLLVL.

In this sample, this clone turned up once. This sequence joins TRBV18 and TRBJ2-5; 7 bases fit TRBD1. CDR1 and CDR2 (germline): KGHSH, LQKENI. This CDR3 has 14 amino acids. The V segment lost 1 base and the J segment 5 bases; nucleotides outside the gene matches: 4. The DNA for the CDR3 is TGTGCCAGCTCACCACTTGACAGGGACGAGACCCAGTACTTC. This sequence encodes CASSPLDRDETQYF.

A note on this clone: The same CDR3 arises from other DNA sequences in this sample as well. The rearrangement links TRBV4-3 to TRBJ1-5, with 7 bases aligning to TRBD1. Trimming took 1 base from V and 7 from J; bases not matched to a gene: 4. The V gene's germline CDR1 is LGHNA and CDR2 YSLEER. CDR3 length: 14 residues. The CDR3 DNA reads TGCGCCAGCAGCCAAGGGCAGGGGGAGCAGCCCCAGCATTTT. Protein sequence: CASSQGQGEQPQHF.

This chain uses TRBV28 with TRBJ1-2; a possible D gene is TRBD1 (5 bases). The CDR3 spans 13 residues. Per the germline V gene, CDR1 is MDHEN and CDR2 is SYDVKM. The ends were cut back, 8 bases at V and 5 bases at J, with 15 bases in the middle. CDR3 sequence (DNA): TGTGCCAGCTGGCGGACATCGACGTATGGCTACACCTTC. Amino acids: CASWRTSTYGYTF.

The J gene is TRBJ1-4, the V gene TRBV28; possibly TRBD1 for D (6 bases). Trimming removed 3 bases from V and 8 bases from J, with 13 bases in between. This CDR3 region has 14 residues. Looked up from germline, CDR1 is MDHEN and CDR2 is SYDVKM. The CDR3 sequence is CASSLGGAGEKLFF. CDR3 DNA: TGTGCCAGCAGTTTGGGGGGGGCAGGGGAAAAACTGTTTTTT. Variable domain in full (rest from reference TRBV28 and TRBJ1-4): DVKVTQSSRYLVKRTGEKVFLECVQDMDHENMFWYRQDPGLGLRLIYFSYDVKMKEKGDIPEGYSVSREKKERFSLILESASTNQTSMYLCASSLGGAGEKLFFGSGTQLSVL.

The gene calls are TRBV4-3 and TRBJ1-2, with TRBD1 matching 7 bases. This CDR3 spans 15 amino acids. Germline CDR1 is LGHNA and CDR2 is YSLEER. The ends lost 1 base at V and 3 bases at J; junction bases unmatched: 5. This CDR3 is CASSQVRGQYYGYTF. The DNA of the CDR3 is TGCGCCAGCAGCCAAGTGAGGGGGCAATACTATGGCTACACCTTC.